The clone carrying this T cell receptor (beta chain) was found many times. The data are from a study of T cells after yellow fever vaccination. One entry per CDR3 protein, called by TCRdb with MiXCR from the 5' RACE reads. The sample consists of 250,000 or so distinct CDR3 sequences, over 3% of them appearing once. The clonotype was recovered from a man younger than 35 who received the YFV17D yellow fever vaccine. Material: PBMCs, obtained 15 days after the yellow fever booster vaccination.

This CDR3 reads CSARDFTGGPYSTEAFF. In DNA form, the CDR3 reads TGCAGTGCTAGAGACTTCACAGGGGGGCCATATAGCACTGAAGCTTTCTTT. The chain couples TRBV20-1 to TRBJ1-1; 8 bases are shared with TRBD1. CDR1 and CDR2 from the germline V gene are DFQATT and SNEGSKA (reference sequence). The J segment lost 4 bases and the V segment lost 0 bases, leaving 13 bases of the junction unmatched. This CDR3 is built from 17 residues.